This T cell receptor beta chain appears in the sequencing data of a study of PD-1 blockade in classical Hodgkin lymphoma. This CDR3 comprises 15 residues. With 4 bases removed from V and 4 bases from J, the gap between germline ends came to 17 bases. Looked up from germline, CDR1 is MNHEY and CDR2 is SVGAGI. Time point indicated: cycle 4 day 1 (C4D1), after less than 7 weeks of nivolumab. All patients experienced relapse after autologous stem cell transplantation, and brentuximab vedotin exposure was variable. Sequenced by immunoSEQ multiplex PCR; TCRdb stores in-frame clones only, minus some. Here the sample spans roughly 48,000 clones, 86% being singletons.

The sample consisted of peripheral blood mononuclear cells (PBMCs), taken before the fourth cycle of nivolumab. The chain uses TRBV6-5 and TRBJ2-7; D might be TRBD1 (6 bases). The receptor's source is a human donor with classical Hodgkin lymphoma. CDR3 in amino acids: CASSFVGQRFYEQYF. The CDR3 coding sequence is TGTGCCAGCAGTTTTGTTGGACAGCGTTTTTACGAGCAGTACTTC.